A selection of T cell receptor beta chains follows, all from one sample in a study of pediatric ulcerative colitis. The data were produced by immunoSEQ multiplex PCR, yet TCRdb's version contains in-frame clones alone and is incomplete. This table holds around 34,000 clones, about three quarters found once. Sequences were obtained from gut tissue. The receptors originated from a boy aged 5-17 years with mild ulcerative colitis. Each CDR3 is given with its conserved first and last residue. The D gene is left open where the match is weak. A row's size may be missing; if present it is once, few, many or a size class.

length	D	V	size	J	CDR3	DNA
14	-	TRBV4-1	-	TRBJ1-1	CASSRIKGYTGAFF	TGCGCCAGCAGCCGAATAAAAGGGTACACAGGAGCTTTCTTT
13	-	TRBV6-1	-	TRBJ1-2	CTTKAGLNYGYTF	TGTACAACGAAGGCGGGGCTGAATTATGGCTACACCTTC
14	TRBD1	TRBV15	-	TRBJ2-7	CATSTEGGPYEQYF	TGTGCCACCAGCACCGAAGGGGGCCCCTACGAGCAGTACTTC
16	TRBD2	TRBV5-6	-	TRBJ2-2	CASSLELAGDAGKLFF	TGTGCCAGCAGCTTGGAGCTAGCGGGGGACGCTGGGAAGCTGTTTTTT
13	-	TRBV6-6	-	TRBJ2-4	CASRDGAKNIQYF	TGTGCCAGCAGGGACGGTGCCAAAAACATTCAGTACTTC
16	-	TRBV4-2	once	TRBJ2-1	CASSQPTGRVLNEQFF	TGTGCCAGCAGCCAACCTACAGGGAGGGTCCTGAATGAGCAGTTCTTC
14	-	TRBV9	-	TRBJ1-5	CASSVGSRDQPQHF	TGTGCCAGCAGCGTAGGGTCCAGGGATCAGCCCCAGCATTTT
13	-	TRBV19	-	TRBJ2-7	CASSIGARYEQYF	TGTGCCAGTAGTATAGGGGCACGATACGAGCAGTACTTC
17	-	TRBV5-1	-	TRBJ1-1	CASSLGVSPFMNTEAFF	TGCGCCAGCAGCTTGGGAGTGTCCCCCTTCATGAACACTGAAGCTTTCTTT
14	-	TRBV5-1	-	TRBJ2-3	CASSRAGYEDTQYF	TGCGCCAGCAGTCGGGCGGGGTACGAAGATACGCAGTATTTT
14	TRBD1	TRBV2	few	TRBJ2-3	CASWRTGITDTQYF	TGTGCCAGCTGGAGGACAGGGATAACAGATACGCAGTATTTT
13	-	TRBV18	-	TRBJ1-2	CASSPQDGYGYTF	TGTGCCAGCTCACCACAAGATGGATATGGCTACACCTTC
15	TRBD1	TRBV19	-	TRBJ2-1	CASRETGVDYNEQFF	TGTGCCAGTAGAGAGACAGGGGTCGACTACAATGAGCAGTTCTTC
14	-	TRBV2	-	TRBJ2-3	CASGYKRNTDTQYF	TGTGCCAGCGGATACAAAAGAAACACAGATACGCAGTATTTT
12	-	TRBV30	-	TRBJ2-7	CAWSVQNGAGYF	TGTGCCTGGAGTGTACAGAACGGCGCGGGGTACTTC
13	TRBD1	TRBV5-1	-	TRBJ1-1	CASSFTGDTEAFF	TGCGCCAGCAGCTTCACAGGGGACACTGAAGCTTTCTTT
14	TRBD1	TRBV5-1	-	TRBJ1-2	CASSPGQGAYGYTF	TGCGCCAGCAGCCCGGGACAGGGGGCTTATGGCTACACCTTC
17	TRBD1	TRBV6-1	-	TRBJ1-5	CASSGPGQIFSNQPQHF	TGTGCCAGCAGTGGTCCGGGACAGATTTTTAGCAATCAGCCCCAGCATTTT
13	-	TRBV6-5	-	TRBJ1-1	CASRRGLNTEAFF	TGTGCCAGCCGACGGGGTTTGAACACTGAAGCTTTCTTT
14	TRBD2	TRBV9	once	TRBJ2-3	CASSVLAGTDTQYF	TGTGCCAGCAGCGTGTTAGCGGGGACAGATACGCAGTATTTT
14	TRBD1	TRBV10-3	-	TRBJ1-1	CAISGQGIYTEAFF	TGTGCCATCAGCGGACAGGGGATATACACTGAAGCTTTCTTT
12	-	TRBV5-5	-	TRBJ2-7	CASSPPSSQQYF	TGTGCCAGCAGCCCCCCTTCAAGCCAGCAGTACTTC
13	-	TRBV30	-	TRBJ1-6	CAWSISYNSPLHF	TGTGCCTGGAGTATCTCCTATAATTCACCCCTCCACTTT
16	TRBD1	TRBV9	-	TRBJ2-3	CASSVAGTGGTDTQYF	TGTGCCAGCAGCGTAGCTGGGACAGGGGGCACAGATACGCAGTATTTT
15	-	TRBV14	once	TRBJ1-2	CASSQDIYTGRGYTF	TGTGCCAGCAGCCAAGATATATACACGGGACGTGGCTACACCTTC
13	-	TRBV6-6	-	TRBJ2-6	CASSLSGANVLTF	TGTGCCAGCAGTTTATCTGGGGCCAACGTCCTGACTTTC
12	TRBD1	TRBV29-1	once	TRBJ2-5	CSVDRGQETQYF	TGCAGCGTCGACAGGGGGCAAGAGACCCAGTACTTC
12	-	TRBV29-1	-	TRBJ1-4	CSVDVANEKLFF	TGCAGCGTTGATGTAGCTAATGAAAAACTGTTTTTT
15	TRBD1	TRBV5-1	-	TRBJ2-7	CASSSGTATSYEQYF	TGCGCCAGCAGCTCCGGGACAGCGACTTCCTACGAGCAGTACTTC
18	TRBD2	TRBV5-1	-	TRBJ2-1	CASSLEKTSGVIYNEQFF	TGCGCCAGCAGCTTGGAAAAAACTAGCGGGGTTATCTACAATGAGCAGTTCTTC
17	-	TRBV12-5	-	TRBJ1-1	CASGLERPGRMNTEAFF	TGTGCTAGTGGTTTGGAGCGCCCGGGACGGATGAACACTGAAGCTTTCTTT
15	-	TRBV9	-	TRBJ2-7	CASSVVGGPWDEQYF	TGTGCCAGCAGCGTAGTGGGGGGGCCTTGGGACGAGCAGTACTTC
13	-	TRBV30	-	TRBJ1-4	CAWSQPRDVELFF	TGTGCCTGGAGCCAACCCCGGGACGTCGAACTGTTTTTT